These T cell receptor beta chains were read from a single sample in a study of blood T cell repertoires in COVID-19. Profiled with immunoSEQ multiplex PCR; TCRdb holds only in-frame clones, not every one. Of about 30,000 clones in the sample, 81% were seen once. Sequencing was done on a sample of peripheral blood. The receptors here all came from a man aged 65 to 79 with COVID-19, enrolled during active disease. Each CDR3 is given with its conserved first and last residue. Each record gives: J gene, clone size, D gene, V gene, CDR3 DNA, CDR3 protein. D genes are given only for firm matches. Not all rows give a size; the values are once, few, many and, for expanded clones, a class.

>TRBJ2-3|.|.|TRBV9
TGTGCCAGCAGCGTGATCGGACAGGACTACCGCACAGATACGCAGTATTTT
CASSVIGQDYRTDTQYF
>TRBJ2-4|.|TRBD2|TRBV9
TGTGCCAGCAGCGAATCTCTAGCGGGAAGCCTAGCCAAAAACATTCAGTACTTC
CASSESLAGSLAKNIQYF
>TRBJ2-7|.|TRBD1|TRBV7-3
TGTGCCAGCAGCCCAGGGACAGGGGGCGAGCAGTACTTC
CASSPGTGGEQYF
>TRBJ2-6|.|TRBD1|TRBV5-1
TGCGCCAGCACCCTAAGAGAGGGGGCTACTGGGGCCAACGTCCTGACTTTC
CASTLREGATGANVLTF
>TRBJ2-7|.|.|TRBV7-9
TGTGCCAGCAGTCTTGGGCTGGGGGCAGGGTTTTACGAGCAGTACTTC
CASSLGLGAGFYEQYF
>TRBJ2-4|.|.|TRBV7-2
TGTGCCAGCAGCACTTCGACTGTAGCCAAAAACATTCAGTACTTC
CASSTSTVAKNIQYF
>TRBJ1-3|.|.|TRBV19
TGTGCCAGTAGGGAGACCGGAAACACCATATATTTT
CASRETGNTIYF
>TRBJ2-2|.|.|TRBV29-1
TGCAGCGCATCCCAGGGGACCACCGGGGAGCTGTTTTTT
CSASQGTTGELFF
>TRBJ2-5|.|TRBD2|TRBV5-6
TGTGCCAGCAGCGGTCTAGCGGCCCGAGTGGAGACCCAGTACTTC
CASSGLAARVETQYF
>TRBJ2-2|.|.|TRBV2
TGTGCCAGCTTCGGAGAAAACACCGGGGAGCTGTTTTTT
CASFGENTGELFF
>TRBJ2-7|.|TRBD1|TRBV11-2
TGTGCCAGCAGCTTAGGACAGGGCGGCGAGCAGTACTTC
CASSLGQGGEQYF
>TRBJ1-2|.|TRBD1|TRBV5-1
TGCGCCAGCAGCTTGTTCAGGGGGAGTTATGGCTACACCTTC
CASSLFRGSYGYTF
>TRBJ1-3|.|TRBD1|TRBV4-1
TGCGCCAGCAGCCAAGATCCCCGACAGGGGGTTGGAAACACCATATATTTT
CASSQDPRQGVGNTIYF
>TRBJ1-1|.|TRBD1|TRBV6-2/TRBV6-3
TGTGCCAGCAGTTCGGACAGGGGGCGCGAAACTGAAGCTTTCTTT
CASSSDRGRETEAFF
>TRBJ2-3|.|TRBD2|TRBV11-3
TGTGCCAGCAGCCTCGGGAGGGCCAAGACAGATACGCAGTATTTT
CASSLGRAKTDTQYF
>TRBJ2-7|.|.|TRBV20-1
TGCAGTGCTCCCAGGGTCTACGAGCAGTACTTC
CSAPRVYEQYF
>TRBJ1-2|once|TRBD1|TRBV28
TGTGCCAGCAGTTTTCGGGGACAGATGATGGGCTACACCTTC
CASSFRGQMMGYTF
>TRBJ2-7|.|TRBD1|TRBV25-1
TGTGCCAGCGGACAGGGGTCCGCCTACGAGCAGTACTTC
CASGQGSAYEQYF
>TRBJ1-1|.|.|TRBV7-3
TGTGCCAGCAGGTCCTCGCAAGCCAACACTGAAGCTTTCTTT
CASRSSQANTEAFF
>TRBJ1-1|few|.|TRBV3-1/TRBV3-2
TGTGCCAGCAGCCAAGATTCGGGGAGCTATGCTTTCTTT
CASSQDSGSYAFF
>TRBJ1-1|.|.|TRBV7-2
TGTGCCAGCAGCTTAAACAGAAACACTGAAGCTTTCTTT
CASSLNRNTEAFF
>TRBJ2-7|.|TRBD2|TRBV6-5
TGTGCCAGCAGTTTGTTAGCGGGGGGTCTCTCCTACGAGCAGTACTTC
CASSLLAGGLSYEQYF
>TRBJ1-4|once|.|TRBV30
TGTGCCTCCTACAGGGTGGATGAAAAACTGTTTTTT
CASYRVDEKLFF
>TRBJ1-1|.|.|TRBV28
TGTGCCAGCAGCGAGGGAATCACTGAAGCTTTCTTT
CASSEGITEAFF
>TRBJ2-7|once|TRBD1|TRBV2
TGTGCCAGCAGAGGACAGGGAAAAGTGGAATACGAGCAGTACTTC
CASRGQGKVEYEQYF
>TRBJ1-1|.|.|TRBV28
TGTGCCAGCATGGTTGTCGGCACTGAAGCTTTCTTT
CASMVVGTEAFF